Presented here are 17 T cell receptor beta chains from one specimen sequenced in a study of T cells in Graves' hyperthyroidism and ophthalmopathy. Amplified TCR beta CDR3 regions came from RNA transcripts. During a first-round RT-PCR of the TCR CDR3, the HTBI primer set was used. TCRdb used MiXCR to reprocess the multiplex PCR reads, holding one entry per CDR3 protein. The repertoire holds around 760,000 distinct CDR3 sequences, about 35% seen once, with less than 40% in the top ten. The specimen was blood. The source is a woman aged 40 to 55 with Graves' hyperthyroidism.

The chain links TRBV4-3 to TRBJ2-5; perhaps D is TRBD1 or TRBD2 (5 bases each). The germline CDR1 and CDR2 sequences are LGHNA and YSLEER. This CDR3 contains 17 residues. Trimming took 4 bases from V and 3 from J, leaving 21 bases between them. The CDR3 coding sequence is TGCGCCAGCAGCCCAGGAGCTCCGGGACGGAGTGAAGAGACCCAGTACTTC. Translating it yields CASSPGAPGRSEETQYF.

The CDR3 here is CASSSTRTGSETQYF. Written as DNA, the CDR3 is TGTGCCAGCAGCTCTACCAGGACAGGGTCAGAGACCCAGTACTTC. This rearrangement joins TRBV7-2 to TRBJ2-5; 8 bases are shared with TRBD1. Germline V gene sequence: CDR1 SGHTA, CDR2 FQGNSA. Germline trimming cut 4 bases from V and 4 bases from J; bases unmatched to any gene: 8. This CDR3 spans 15 amino acids.

This clonotype came up a few times. V usage is TRBV5-4 and J usage is TRBJ1-2; perhaps TRBD1 as D (5 bases). The CDR3 has 14 residues. CDR1 and CDR2 (germline): SGHNT, YYREEE (reference sequence). Trimming removed 3 bases at V and 3 bases at J, with 12 bases between. The CDR3 loop is CASSSETVDYGYTF. The CDR3 DNA sequence: TGTGCCAGCAGCTCAGAGACAGTAGACTATGGCTACACCTTC.

The genes are TRBV7-8 and TRBJ2-2, with D hard to call. Germline CDR1 reads SGHVS; CDR2 reads FQNEAQ. This CDR3 contains 15 residues. The V gene lost 2 bases and the J gene lost 2 bases, with 9 bases spanning the gap. CDR3 nucleotide sequence: TGTGCCAGCAGCTTAAGAAGAATCAACACCGGGGAGCTGTTTTTT. This encodes CASSLRRINTGELFF.

The chain uses TRBV10-3 and TRBJ1-4; 7 bases map to TRBD1. The CDR3 extends over 15 amino acids. After removal of 10 bases from V and 8 bases from J, the junction contained 16 bases not matched to a gene. Per germline, CDR1 ENHRY and CDR2 SYGVKD. CDR3 DNA: TGTGCCACTAGTATGGACAGGTTAATAAGGGAAAAACTGTTTTTT. This gives the protein CATSMDRLIREKLFF.

On this clonotype itself: Germline and junction disagree at one end, which may indicate a read error. The CDR3 loop is CASSKETGLGNYGYTF. In nucleotides, the CDR3 is TGCGCCAGCAGCAAGGAGACAGGGTTAGGAAACTATGGCTACACCTTC. The genes are TRBV7-9 and TRBJ1-2; the match to TRBD1 covers 7 bases. This CDR3 region has 16 residues. The germline gives CDR1 SEHNR, CDR2 FQNEAQ (reference sequence).

The V and J genes are TRBV12-5 and TRBJ2-2; D unresolved. CDR1 is LGHNT, CDR2 FRNRAP, per germline. This CDR3 region has 15 residues. V was shortened by 1 base and J by 0 bases, with 6 bases between the two germline ends. As DNA, the CDR3 is TGTGCTAGTGGTTTGGGGCCTGCGAACACCGGGGAGCTGTTTTTT. This codes for CASGLGPANTGELFF.

Concerning this clonotype itself: One end of the junction does not line up with germline, which may come from a read error. V usage is TRBV7-2 and J usage is TRBJ2-5; 8 positions match TRBD1. The CDR3 covers 12 residues. From germline, CDR1 is SGHTA and CDR2 FQGNSA. CDR3 DNA: TGTGCCAGCAGCTTACCGGGACAGGCGCTGTTCTTC. Translating gives CASSLPGQALFF.

The V call is TRBV6-5, the J call TRBJ2-7; 7 bases agree with TRBD1. The CDR3 contains 17 residues. The V gene's germline CDR1 is MNHEY and CDR2 SVGAGI. The trim removed 4 bases at V and 0 bases at J, leaving 12 bases unmatched. The CDR3, as DNA: TGTGCCAGCAGTTCCACCGGGGACAGCCGGAGCTCCTACGAGCAGTACTTC. Its translation is CASSSTGDSRSSYEQYF.

The rearrangement links TRBV20-1 to TRBJ1-2; D unresolved. Germline lookup yields CDR1 DFQATT and CDR2 SNEGSKA (reference sequence). V gave up 3 bases and J gave up 0 bases, with 14 bases separating them. CDR3 size: 15 residues. The CDR3, as DNA: TGCAGTGCTAGCCTGGCGGTAACCTCTAACTATGGCTACACCTTC. Protein: CSASLAVTSNYGYTF.

This clonotype was detected many times. The V call is TRBV15, the J call TRBJ1-1, with D perhaps TRBD1 (6 bases). From germline, CDR1 is LNHNV and CDR2 YYDKDF (reference sequence). The CDR3 length is 18 residues. V gave up 3 bases and J gave up 1 base, with 21 bases separating them. Here the CDR3 DNA reads TGTGCCACCAGCAGGACTACAGGGTTTCGGAATTGGAACACTGAAGCTTTCTTT. Amino acid sequence: CATSRTTGFRNWNTEAFF.

In the case of this clonotype: This may arise from a read error, as a much more abundant clone is one base away. The chain is built from TRBV12-3 or TRBV12-4 and TRBJ2-6, with D hard to call. The CDR3 is 14 residues long. The CDR3 nucleotides read TGTGCCAGCAGTTTAGGCGCGCAAGCCAACGTCCCGACTTTC. Translating it yields CASSLGAQANVPTF.

This clonotype has more than one count but fewer than ten. The rearrangement uses TRBV7-2 and TRBJ1-5; 7 bases are a match to TRBD1. Looked up from germline, CDR1 is SGHTA and CDR2 is FQGNSA. This CDR3 has 14 residues. The junction had 9 bases not matched to a gene; V was cut back by 5 bases and J by 8 bases. CDR3 coding DNA: TGTGCCAGCAGCCCGGGCATTGGGACAGAGCCCCAGCATTTT. It specifies CASSPGIGTEPQHF.

V usage is TRBV7-2 and J usage is TRBJ1-6; the D gene is possibly TRBD1 (6 bases). Germline V lookup: CDR1 SGHTA, CDR2 FQGNSA. The CDR3 sequence is 16 residues long. The V end was cut by 7 bases, the J end by 0 bases, with 13 bases between. The chain's CDR3 is CASTKGVSSYNSPLHF. CDR3 sequence (DNA): TGTGCCAGCACCAAGGGGGTGAGCTCCTATAATTCACCCCTCCACTTT.

Ten or more counts support this clonotype. V usage is TRBV10-3 and J usage is TRBJ2-2, with 8 bases fitting TRBD2. This CDR3 region has 15 residues. Trimming took 11 bases from V and 4 from J; bases not matched to a gene: 12. The germline gives CDR1 ENHRY, CDR2 SYGVKD. CDR3 sequence (DNA): TGTGCCGCGGACCATAGGCTAGCGGGCACCGGGGAGCTGTTTTTT. Translating gives CAADHRLAGTGELFF.

The rearrangement links TRBV7-2 to TRBJ1-2; D gene uncertain. Trimming shortened V by 5 bases and J by 6 bases, and 16 bases separated the two germline ends. CDR1 and CDR2 (germline): SGHTA, FQGNSA. The CDR3 spans 14 residues. The CDR3 is CASSPIGPSDGYTF. Written as DNA, the CDR3 is TGTGCCAGCAGCCCCATTGGGCCCTCGGATGGCTACACCTTC.

This clonotype was detected only a few times. The chain has TRBV10-2 and TRBJ1-2; D gene ambiguous. CDR3 size: 18 residues. V lost 6 bases and J 0 bases, leaving 23 bases between the germline ends. The germline CDR1 and CDR2 sequences are WSHSY and SAAADI. For the CDR3, the DNA is TGCGCCAGCAGAGAGGAGCTCCCAAACTTCCCTACTAACTATGGCTACACCTTC. Translating gives CASREELPNFPTNYGYTF.